This T cell receptor beta chain was found in a study of beta chain features in type 1 diabetes (dated by TCRdb to between 2017 and 2018). Turning to the overall study: Mean age, gender distribution, total cell number and subset yield were not different between patients and healthy donors. A total of 107,917,701 sorted cells were examined across all samples, and a strong correlation was observed between cell number per subset and RNA yield. The study compared TCRB repertoires of sorted circulating CD4+ T cell subsets between recently diagnosed type 1 diabetes patients and matched healthy donors. Regulatory and stem cell-like memory subsets were isolated from only 8 patients and 8 healthy donors, whereas naive and central memory subsets came from all 30 or so donors.

Each donor gave one peripheral blood draw, averaging approximately 120 mL, which was collected into heparinised tubes. A BD FACSAria II was used to sort naive, central memory, regulatory and stem cell-like memory CD4+ T cells with a panel that included CD45RO, CCR7, CD25, CD127, CD95 and CD27. Purity was above 95% for every sorted population. PBMCs were isolated immediately by Lymphoprep density gradient centrifugation and stained directly without culture. So that batch effects would be minimized, each experiment stained and sorted samples in pairs, pairing one healthy donor with one patient. The entire isolated RNA was reverse transcribed using the High Capacity cDNA Reverse Transcription Kit, and thus expressed TCRB transcripts were sequenced. Deep immunoSEQ sequencing was performed on naive, central memory and regulatory T cell samples, with an average of approximately 3.9 million total reads per sample. Sorted cells were lysed in RLT buffer, and RNA was extracted using DNase-treated RNeasy Micro or Mini kits according to cell number. To prevent cross-contamination, every cell subset was processed on its own, while patient and healthy donor samples were processed together. The immunoSEQ multiplex PCR was used to amplify TCRB sequences from cDNA, generating 87-bp fragments that spanned the CDR3 region. Amplicons were sequenced on the Illumina HiSeq platform. The study's own analysis went as follows. PCR bias was corrected computationally using synthetic template baselines, and reads within Hamming distance 2 were collapsed, with unmergeable singletons discarded. Reads were aligned against IMGT to assign V, D and J genes, CDR3 length and insertions or deletions at six rearrangement sites. Clonotype counts were normalized to sorted cell number within each subset before computing true diversity and Gini coefficients with the tcR R package. The overlap coefficient, calculated on TCRB nucleotide sequences, was used to quantify repertoire sharing. Out-of-frame TCRB sequences from naive cells were analyzed to stand in for the pre-selection repertoire. TCRdb took this table from immuneACCESS and kept in-frame rearrangements with V and J called. Such tables lack part of the clones; where checked against another copy, unresolved V genes explain under half of the gap, and the rest is unexplained. Clonal size and the V and J genes are those of that table, whereas D and trimming came from the DNA. This sample is represented by more than 550,000 clones; about 14% of them were singletons. Of the sample, roughly 0.04% is held by the ten largest clones.

Sequences SEHNR (CDR1) and FQNEAQ (CDR2) are obtained from the germline V gene (reference sequence). V and J are truncated by 1 base and 5 bases respectively, leaving an intervening sequence of 12 bases. From the cysteine up to the phenylalanine, the CDR3 has a length of 14 residues. This entry keeps only the CDR3 DNA: 42 bases, framed from base 1. Points on this clone: No antigen is known for it. No per-base quality is available; no much larger clone lies one base away.

What the work shows at the level of the full study, not this receptor alone: Type 1 diabetes patients showed a moderate but significant shortening of TCRB CDR3 length in all four CD4+ subsets. Fewer insertions and more nucleotide deletions at VDJ recombination sites were observed in patients with type 1 diabetes, implying thymic rearrangement abnormalities. Naive, central memory and regulatory TCRB repertoires appeared to be more alike among patients than among healthy donors. Only small numbers of individuals were included in the HLA sub-analyses, which left unresolved whether HLA type had any influence on TCRB rearrangement. PCR might favor shorter templates, but patient and control samples were amplified and corrected together, so any skew would affect both groups equally. Because cDNA was sequenced instead of genomic DNA, highly expressing activated cells could be over-represented, though the groups showed no difference in activation or CD3 levels.

The TCR comes from a man between 18 and 29 years old with type 1 diabetes. Sequenced: naive CD4+ T cells from blood. The cell subset or site label on this specimen signifies: true naive CD4+ T cells. The rearrangement combines TRBV7-9 with TRBJ2-7; the D gene is perhaps TRBD1 or TRBD2, as each covers 5 bases. The sequence in DNA is TGTGCCAGCAGCTTAGAAGAGGGGACGAACGAGCAGTACTTC. It encodes CASSLEEGTNEQYF.